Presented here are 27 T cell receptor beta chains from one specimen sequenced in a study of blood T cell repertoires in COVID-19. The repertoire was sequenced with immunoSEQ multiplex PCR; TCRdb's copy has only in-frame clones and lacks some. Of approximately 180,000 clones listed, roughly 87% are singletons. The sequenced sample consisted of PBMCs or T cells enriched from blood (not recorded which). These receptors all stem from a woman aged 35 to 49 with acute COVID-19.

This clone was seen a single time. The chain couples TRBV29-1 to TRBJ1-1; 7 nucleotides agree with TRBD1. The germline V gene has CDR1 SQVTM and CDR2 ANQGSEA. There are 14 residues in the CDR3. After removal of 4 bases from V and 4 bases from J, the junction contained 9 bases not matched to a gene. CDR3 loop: CSVVGRGESTEAFF. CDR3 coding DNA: TGCAGCGTTGTCGGCAGGGGGGAGAGCACTGAAGCTTTCTTT.

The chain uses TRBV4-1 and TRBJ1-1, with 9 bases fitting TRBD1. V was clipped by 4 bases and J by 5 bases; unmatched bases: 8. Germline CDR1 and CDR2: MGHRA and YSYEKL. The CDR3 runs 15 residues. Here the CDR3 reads CASSLSQGARTEAFF. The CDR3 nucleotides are TGCGCCAGCAGCCTATCACAGGGGGCGCGGACTGAAGCTTTCTTT.

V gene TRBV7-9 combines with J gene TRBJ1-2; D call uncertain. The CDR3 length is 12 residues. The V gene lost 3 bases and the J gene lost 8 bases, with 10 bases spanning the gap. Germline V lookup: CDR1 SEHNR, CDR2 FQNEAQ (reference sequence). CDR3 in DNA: TGTGCCAGCAGCTTCCCGGAGTCGGGCTACACCTTC. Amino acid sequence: CASSFPESGYTF.

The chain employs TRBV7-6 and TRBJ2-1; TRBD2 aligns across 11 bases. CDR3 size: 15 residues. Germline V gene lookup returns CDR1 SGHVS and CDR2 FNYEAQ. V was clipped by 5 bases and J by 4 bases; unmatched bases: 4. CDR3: CASSPTSGRYNEQFF. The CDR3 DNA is TGTGCCAGCAGCCCCACTAGCGGGAGATACAATGAGCAGTTCTTC.

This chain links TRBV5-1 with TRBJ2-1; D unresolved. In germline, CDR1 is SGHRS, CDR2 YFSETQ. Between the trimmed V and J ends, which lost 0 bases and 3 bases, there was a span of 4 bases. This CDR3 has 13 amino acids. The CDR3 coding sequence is TGCGCCAGCAGCTTGGACGGCTACAATGAGCAGTTCTTC. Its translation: CASSLDGYNEQFF.

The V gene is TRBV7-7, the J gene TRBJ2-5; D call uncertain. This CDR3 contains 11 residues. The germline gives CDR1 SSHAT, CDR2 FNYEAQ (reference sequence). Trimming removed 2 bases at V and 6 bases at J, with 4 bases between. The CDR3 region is CASSLSKTQYF. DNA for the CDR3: TGTGCCAGCAGCTTATCAAAGACCCAGTACTTC.

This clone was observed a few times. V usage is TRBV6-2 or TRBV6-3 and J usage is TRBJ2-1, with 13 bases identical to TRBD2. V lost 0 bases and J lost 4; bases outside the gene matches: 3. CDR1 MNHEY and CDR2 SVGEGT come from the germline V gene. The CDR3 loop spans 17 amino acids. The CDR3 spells CASSYSGLAGVYNEQFF. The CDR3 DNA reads TGTGCCAGCAGTTACTCAGGACTAGCGGGGGTATACAATGAGCAGTTCTTC.

In DNA, the CDR3 is TGTGCCAGTAGTATAGGCGGCCAGGGGTCCGGCAATGAGCAGTTCTTC. It specifies CASSIGGQGSGNEQFF. V gene TRBV19 combines with J gene TRBJ2-1; tentatively, D is TRBD1 (6 bases). The CDR3 runs 16 residues. CDR1 is LNHDA, CDR2 SQIVND, per germline (reference sequence). Trimming left V 1 base short and J 6 bases short, with 16 bases between.

In nucleotides, the CDR3 is TGTGCCAGCTCAGAGATCCATAACGAGCAGTACTTC. Translation gives CASSEIHNEQYF. The chain recombines TRBV18 with TRBJ2-7, with D uncertain. CDR1 KGHSH and CDR2 LQKENI come from the germline V gene. Trimming shortened V by 5 bases and J by 5 bases, and 10 bases separated the two germline ends. The CDR3 length is 12 residues.

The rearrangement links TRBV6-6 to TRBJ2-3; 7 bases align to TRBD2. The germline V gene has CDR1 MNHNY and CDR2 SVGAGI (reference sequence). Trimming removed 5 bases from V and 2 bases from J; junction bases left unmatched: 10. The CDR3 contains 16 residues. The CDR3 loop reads CASSNPSGVLTDTQYF. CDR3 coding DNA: TGTGCCAGCAGTAATCCAAGCGGGGTCCTCACAGATACGCAGTATTTT.

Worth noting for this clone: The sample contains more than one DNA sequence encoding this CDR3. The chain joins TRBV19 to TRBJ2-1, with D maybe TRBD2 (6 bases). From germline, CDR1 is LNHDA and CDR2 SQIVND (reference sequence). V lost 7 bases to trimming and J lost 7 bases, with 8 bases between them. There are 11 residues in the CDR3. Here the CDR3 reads CASTAGNEQFF. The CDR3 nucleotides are TGTGCCAGTACGGCGGGGAATGAGCAGTTCTTC. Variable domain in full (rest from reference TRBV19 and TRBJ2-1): DGGITQSPKYLFRKEGQNVTLSCEQNLNHDAMYWYRQDPGQGLRLIYYSQIVNDFQKGDIAEGYSVSREKKESFPLTVTSAQKNPTAFYLCASTAGNEQFFGPGTRLTVL.

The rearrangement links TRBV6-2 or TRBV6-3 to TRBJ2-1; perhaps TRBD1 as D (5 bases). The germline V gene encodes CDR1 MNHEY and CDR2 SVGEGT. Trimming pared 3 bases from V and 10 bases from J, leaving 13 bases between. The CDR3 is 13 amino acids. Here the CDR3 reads CASSYPGHREQFF. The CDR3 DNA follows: TGTGCCAGCAGTTATCCAGGGCACAGGGAGCAGTTCTTC.

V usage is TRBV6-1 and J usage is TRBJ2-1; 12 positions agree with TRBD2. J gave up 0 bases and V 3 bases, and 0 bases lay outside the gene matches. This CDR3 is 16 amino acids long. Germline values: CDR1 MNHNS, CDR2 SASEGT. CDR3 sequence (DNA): TGTGCCAGCAGTGAGACTAGCGGGAGCTCCTACAATGAGCAGTTCTTC. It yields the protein CASSETSGSSYNEQFF.

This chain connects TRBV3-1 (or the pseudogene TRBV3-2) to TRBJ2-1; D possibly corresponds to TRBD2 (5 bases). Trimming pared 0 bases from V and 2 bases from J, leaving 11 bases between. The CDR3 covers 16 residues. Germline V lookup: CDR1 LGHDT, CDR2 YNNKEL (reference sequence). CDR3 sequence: CASSQERVGPYNEQFF. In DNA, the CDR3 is TGTGCCAGCAGCCAAGAGAGGGTGGGCCCCTACAATGAGCAGTTCTTC.

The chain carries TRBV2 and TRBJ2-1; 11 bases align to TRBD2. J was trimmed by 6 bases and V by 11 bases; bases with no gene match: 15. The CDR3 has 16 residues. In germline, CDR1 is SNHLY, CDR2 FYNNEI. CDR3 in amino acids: CASQGLASGGINEQFF. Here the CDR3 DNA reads TGTGCCTCTCAGGGGTTAGCTAGCGGGGGGATCAATGAGCAGTTCTTC.

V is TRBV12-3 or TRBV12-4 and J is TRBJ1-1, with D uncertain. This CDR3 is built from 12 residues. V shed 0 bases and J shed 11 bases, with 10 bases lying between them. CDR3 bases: TGTGCCAGCAGTTTAGCGGTAGATCTGGCTTTCTTT. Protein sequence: CASSLAVDLAFF.

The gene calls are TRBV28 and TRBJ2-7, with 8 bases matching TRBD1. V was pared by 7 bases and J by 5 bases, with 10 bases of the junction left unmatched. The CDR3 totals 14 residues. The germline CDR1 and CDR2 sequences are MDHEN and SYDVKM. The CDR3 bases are TGTGCCAGCACCATCCTAGGACAGGGCCACGAGCAGTACTTC. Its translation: CASTILGQGHEQYF.

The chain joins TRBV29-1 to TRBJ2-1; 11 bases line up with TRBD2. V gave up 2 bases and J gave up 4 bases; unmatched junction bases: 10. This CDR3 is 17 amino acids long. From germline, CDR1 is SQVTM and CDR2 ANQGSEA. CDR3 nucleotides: TGCAGCGTTGAACGGGATCTAGCGGGAGGTACTTACAATGAGCAGTTCTTC. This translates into CSVERDLAGGTYNEQFF.

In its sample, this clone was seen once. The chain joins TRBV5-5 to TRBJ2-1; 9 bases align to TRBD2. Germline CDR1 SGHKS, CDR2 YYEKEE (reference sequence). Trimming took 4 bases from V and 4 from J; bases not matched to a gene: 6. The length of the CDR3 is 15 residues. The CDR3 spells CASSPAGGPYNEQFF. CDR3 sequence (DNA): TGTGCCAGCAGCCCGGCGGGGGGGCCTTACAATGAGCAGTTCTTC.

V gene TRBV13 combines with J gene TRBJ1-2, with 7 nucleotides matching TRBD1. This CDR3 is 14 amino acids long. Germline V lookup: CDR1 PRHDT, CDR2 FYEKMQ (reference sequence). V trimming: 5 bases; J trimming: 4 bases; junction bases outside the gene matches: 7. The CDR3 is CASSQGTDFYGYTF. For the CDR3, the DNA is TGTGCCAGCAGCCAAGGGACAGATTTCTATGGCTACACCTTC.

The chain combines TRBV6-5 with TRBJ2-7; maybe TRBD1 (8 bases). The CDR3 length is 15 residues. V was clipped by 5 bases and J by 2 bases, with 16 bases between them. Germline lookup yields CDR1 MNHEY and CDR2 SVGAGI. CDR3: CASSRGDRPTYEQYF. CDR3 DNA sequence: TGTGCCAGCAGTCGGGGGGACAGGCCGACCTACGAGCAGTACTTC.

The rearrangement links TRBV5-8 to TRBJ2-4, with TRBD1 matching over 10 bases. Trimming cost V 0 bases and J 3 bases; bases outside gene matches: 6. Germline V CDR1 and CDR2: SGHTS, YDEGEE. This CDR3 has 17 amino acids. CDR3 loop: CASSLAETGGGKNIQYF. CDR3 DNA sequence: TGTGCCAGCAGCTTGGCCGAGACAGGGGGCGGCAAAAACATTCAGTACTTC.

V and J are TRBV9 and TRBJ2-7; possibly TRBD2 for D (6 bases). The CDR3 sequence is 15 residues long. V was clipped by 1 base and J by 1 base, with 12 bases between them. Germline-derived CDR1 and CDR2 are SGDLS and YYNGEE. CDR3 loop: CASSVQSGESYEQYF. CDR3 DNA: TGTGCCAGCAGCGTACAGTCGGGAGAATCCTACGAGCAGTACTTC.

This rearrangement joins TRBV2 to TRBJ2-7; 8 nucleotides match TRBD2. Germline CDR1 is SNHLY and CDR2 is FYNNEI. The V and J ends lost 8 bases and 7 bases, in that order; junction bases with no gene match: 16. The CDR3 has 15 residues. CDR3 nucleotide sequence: TGTGCCAGCTCTGGCTGGGGCGGGGGGCCGTGGGAGCAGTACTTC. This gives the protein CASSGWGGGPWEQYF.

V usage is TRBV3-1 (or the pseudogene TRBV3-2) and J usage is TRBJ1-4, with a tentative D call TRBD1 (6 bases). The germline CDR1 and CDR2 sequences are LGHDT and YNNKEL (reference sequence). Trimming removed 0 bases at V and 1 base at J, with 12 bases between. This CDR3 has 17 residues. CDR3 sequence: CASSQDRGGGTNEKLFF. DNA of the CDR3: TGTGCCAGCAGCCAAGATCGGGGGGGCGGAACTAATGAAAAACTGTTTTTT.

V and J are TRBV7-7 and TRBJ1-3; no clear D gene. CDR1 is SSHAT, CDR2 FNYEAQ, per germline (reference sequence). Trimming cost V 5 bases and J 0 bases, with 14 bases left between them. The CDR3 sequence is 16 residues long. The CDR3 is CASSPGTPGSGNTIYF. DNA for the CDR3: TGTGCCAGCAGCCCCGGTACACCAGGCTCTGGAAACACCATATATTTT.

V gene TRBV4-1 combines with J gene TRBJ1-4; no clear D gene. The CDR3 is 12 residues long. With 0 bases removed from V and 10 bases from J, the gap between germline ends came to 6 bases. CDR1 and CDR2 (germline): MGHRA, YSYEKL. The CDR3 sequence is CASSQDGRKLFF. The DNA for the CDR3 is TGCGCCAGCAGCCAAGATGGGCGAAAACTGTTTTTT.